This passage covers 22 T cell receptor beta chains from one sample sequenced in a study of PD-L1 blockade in urothelial cancer. Time point here: pretreatment peripheral blood. Profiled with immunoSEQ multiplex PCR; TCRdb holds only in-frame clones, not every one. This repertoire shows around 130,000 clones, about 88% found once; its top ten account for 3.2%. Specimen: PBMCs, collected around atezolizumab (anti-PD-L1) treatment. The receptors here all came from a man aged 45-65 years with urothelial cancer.

The chain employs TRBV7-9 and TRBJ2-3; 14 bases agree with TRBD2. CDR1 is SEHNR and CDR2 is FQNEAQ in the germline V gene (reference sequence). The CDR3 consists of 17 residues. V gave up 6 bases and J gave up 2 bases; unmatched junction bases: 7. The CDR3 DNA reads TGTGCCAGCAGAAGACTAGCGGGAGGGCGGGTCACAGATACGCAGTATTTT. Encoded protein: CASRRLAGGRVTDTQYF.

A word on this clone: Other DNA sequences in the same sample also yield this CDR3. The rearrangement links TRBV10-3 to TRBJ2-7, with 10 bases matching TRBD1. The V gene's germline CDR1 is ENHRY and CDR2 SYGVKD. The ends lost 6 bases at V and 0 bases at J; junction bases unmatched: 2. This CDR3 has 14 residues. The CDR3 coding sequence is TGTGCCATCAGGGGACAGGGGACCTCCTACGAGCAGTACTTC. Protein sequence: CAIRGQGTSYEQYF.

The chain combines TRBV15 with TRBJ2-7, with D tentatively TRBD1 (6 bases). In germline, CDR1 is LNHNV, CDR2 YYDKDF (reference sequence). The CDR3 has 15 amino acids. Trimming removed 5 bases from V and 5 bases from J, with 19 bases in between. The CDR3: CATSDQLQDSDEQYF. The CDR3 region has the DNA TGTGCCACCAGCGATCAATTGCAGGACAGCGACGAGCAGTACTTC.

The chain employs TRBV21-1 and TRBJ2-3; the D segment call TRBD2 is taken from the table without a DNA check. TRBV21-1 is designated a pseudogene. The CDR3 runs 15 residues. Here the CDR3 DNA reads TGTGCCAGCAGCTGGGAGGGAACTTTTTTAGATACGCAGTATTTT. It yields the protein CASSWEGTFLDTQYF.

The rearrangement joins TRBV7-9 to TRBJ2-1, with 9 bases lining up with TRBD2. The CDR3 runs 15 residues. Germline CDR1 and CDR2: SEHNR and FQNEAQ (reference sequence). The J segment lost 3 bases and the V segment lost 3 bases, leaving 3 bases of the junction unmatched. CDR3 DNA: TGTGCCAGCAGCTTGGGCGGGAGGGGCTACAATGAGCAGTTCTTC. The encoded protein is CASSLGGRGYNEQFF.

V usage is TRBV5-1 and J usage is TRBJ2-3, with 7 bases matching TRBD2. The CDR3 totals 15 residues. J lost 6 bases, V lost 2 bases, and 9 bases had no gene match. Germline V gene data show CDR1 as SGHRS and CDR2 as YFSETQ. The CDR3 here is CASSLGLVGSDTQYF. The CDR3 DNA follows: TGCGCCAGCAGCTTAGGACTAGTGGGTTCGGATACGCAGTATTTT.

The chain combines TRBV5-1 with TRBJ2-7, with a possible D match to TRBD1 (6 bases). V lost 0 bases and J lost 2, with 12 bases in between. The CDR3 loop spans 15 amino acids. From germline, CDR1 is SGHRS and CDR2 YFSETQ. CDR3 loop: CASSLAATGPYEQYF. CDR3 nucleotides: TGCGCCAGCAGCTTGGCCGCGACAGGTCCCTACGAGCAGTACTTC.

The chain uses TRBV19 and TRBJ2-1; possibly TRBD1 for D (6 bases). There are 15 residues in the CDR3. V lost 3 bases to trimming and J lost 2 bases, with 11 bases between them. Germline V gene data show CDR1 as LNHDA and CDR2 as SQIVND (reference sequence). The CDR3 DNA follows: TGTGCCAGTAGTATTACAGGGACCCCCTACAATGAGCAGTTCTTC. This gives the protein CASSITGTPYNEQFF.

CDR3 nucleotide sequence: TGTGCCAGCAGCCTGACAACCACGAAGATCAATGAGCAGTTCTTC. Translation gives CASSLTTTKINEQFF. The rearrangement links TRBV7-8 to TRBJ2-1, with D unclear. Germline assignment: CDR1 SGHVS and CDR2 FQNEAQ. CDR3 length equals 15 residues. The ends were cut back, 5 bases at V and 6 bases at J, with 17 bases in the middle.

This chain uses TRBV5-1 with TRBJ2-7, with D possibly TRBD1 on 6 matching bases. In germline, CDR1 is SGHRS, CDR2 YFSETQ. This CDR3 is 16 amino acids long. V was shortened by 1 base and J by 2 bases, with 16 bases between the two germline ends. The CDR3 DNA reads TGCGCCAGCAGCTTGATACGCAGGGGCCTTACCTACGAGCAGTACTTC. Translating it yields CASSLIRRGLTYEQYF.

The chain joins TRBV5-1 to TRBJ1-6; D is unclear. Trimming shortened V by 4 bases and J by 8 bases, and 7 bases separated the two germline ends. The CDR3 loop spans 12 amino acids. Germline V CDR1 and CDR2: SGHRS, YFSETQ. CDR3 loop: CASSAGDSPLHF. Written as DNA, the CDR3 is TGCGCCAGCAGCGCGGGCGATTCACCCCTCCACTTT.

This chain uses TRBV2 with TRBJ1-6; 12 bases fit TRBD1. This CDR3 contains 15 residues. The germline V gene has CDR1 SNHLY and CDR2 FYNNEI. Losses at the gene ends were 6 bases for V and 10 bases for J; bases not matched to a gene: 7. The CDR3 loop reads CASRIGTGGRSPLHF. The CDR3 region has the DNA TGTGCCAGCAGGATTGGGACAGGGGGCCGGTCACCCCTCCACTTT.

The chain couples TRBV9 to TRBJ2-3, with 7 bases fitting TRBD2. V was pared by 3 bases and J by 0 bases, with 4 bases of the junction left unmatched. CDR3 size: 15 residues. From germline, CDR1 is SGDLS and CDR2 YYNGEE. The CDR3 is CASSARAGSTDTQYF. CDR3 nucleotides: TGTGCCAGCAGCGCAAGAGCGGGAAGCACAGATACGCAGTATTTT.

The chain carries TRBV2 and TRBJ2-2, with TRBD2 matching 8 bases. The V gene's germline CDR1 is SNHLY and CDR2 FYNNEI. The CDR3 totals 14 residues. The J segment lost 7 bases and the V segment lost 5 bases, leaving 6 bases of the junction unmatched. This chain's CDR3 is CASSSGSFDGELFF. In DNA form, the CDR3 reads TGTGCCAGCAGTAGCGGGAGTTTCGACGGGGAGCTGTTTTTT.

The chain couples TRBV7-9 to TRBJ1-1, with a tentative D call TRBD1 (6 bases). Trimming stripped 5 bases from V and 8 bases from J, with 12 bases between. The CDR3 is made up of 12 amino acids. Germline CDR1 reads SEHNR; CDR2 reads FQNEAQ (reference sequence). CDR3 region: CASSHTDREAFF. The CDR3 DNA reads TGTGCCAGCAGCCACACCGACAGGGAAGCTTTCTTT.

This clone was observed a single time. The chain employs TRBV30 and TRBJ1-3; D remains unclear. The germline V gene has CDR1 GTSNPN and CDR2 SVGIG (reference sequence). The CDR3 is made up of 15 amino acids. Trimming cost V 2 bases and J 2 bases, with 13 bases left between them. The CDR3 coding sequence is TGTGCCTGGAGTTTCCTAAGGACTGCTGGAAACACCATATATTTT. It is translated as CAWSFLRTAGNTIYF.

V gene TRBV5-5 combines with J gene TRBJ2-1; the match to TRBD2 covers 9 bases. Trimming took 4 bases from V and 9 from J; bases not matched to a gene: 8. The V gene's germline CDR1 is SGHKS and CDR2 YYEKEE (reference sequence). The CDR3 is 14 residues long. The CDR3 DNA sequence: TGTGCCAGCAGCCAAGCGGGAGGTCTGGGTGAGCAGTTCTTC. This encodes CASSQAGGLGEQFF.

This clone showed up just a few times. V is TRBV7-2 and J is TRBJ2-7; 15 nucleotides line up with TRBD2. There are 16 residues in the CDR3. The V gene end was trimmed by 7 bases and the J gene end by 6 bases; junction bases not matched to a gene: 10. The V gene's germline CDR1 is SGHTA and CDR2 FQGNSA. The CDR3 protein is CASIGLAGGSQAEQYF. The CDR3 DNA sequence: TGTGCCAGCATCGGACTAGCGGGAGGGAGCCAGGCCGAGCAGTACTTC.

The genes are TRBV29-1 and TRBJ2-1; no definite D call. The ends were cut back, 5 bases at V and 0 bases at J, with 8 bases in the middle. The CDR3 has 13 residues. The germline V gene encodes CDR1 SQVTM and CDR2 ANQGSEA. The CDR3 loop reads CSVRPSSYNEQFF. DNA of the CDR3: TGCAGCGTTCGCCCCAGCTCCTACAATGAGCAGTTCTTC.

The CDR3 protein is CASSLGYGRDSNEQFF. The CDR3 nucleotides are TGTGCCAGCAGCTTAGGCTACGGGAGGGACTCGAATGAGCAGTTCTTC. The chain joins TRBV7-8 to TRBJ2-1, with 8 bases lining up with TRBD2. The CDR3 loop spans 16 amino acids. Germline V gives CDR1 SGHVS, CDR2 FQNEAQ. The V segment lost 1 base and the J segment 7 bases; nucleotides outside the gene matches: 9.

This clone was observed many times. The chain couples TRBV6-1 to TRBJ1-4, with 9 nucleotides matching TRBD1. Germline trimming cut 6 bases from V and 5 bases from J; bases unmatched to any gene: 7. CDR3 size: 15 residues. CDR1 is MNHNS and CDR2 is SASEGT in the germline V gene. The CDR3 DNA is TGTGCCAGCAGCCCAAGAGGGACAGGGAATGAAAAACTGTTTTTT. This sequence encodes CASSPRGTGNEKLFF.

The chain recombines TRBV7-2 with TRBJ2-3; TRBD1 might be the D (5 bases). Germline V CDR1 and CDR2: SGHTA, FQGNSA. The CDR3 totals 13 residues. Trimming shortened V by 5 bases and J by 3 bases, and 9 bases separated the two germline ends. The CDR3 here is CASSVDRTDTQYF. In DNA, the CDR3 is TGTGCCAGCAGCGTTGACAGAACAGATACGCAGTATTTT. The full variable domain, its missing parts supplied by reference TRBV7-2 and TRBJ2-3, is GAGVSQSPSNKVTEKGKDVELRCDPISGHTALYWYRQSLGQGLEFLIYFQGNSAPDKSGLPSDRFSAERTGGSVSTLTIQRTQQEDSAVYLCASSVDRTDTQYFGPGTRLTVL.